The source of this T cell receptor beta chain is a study of CD4 T cells in relation to SARS-CoV-2 and coronaviruses. General observations from the study: This crossreactivity analysis covered spike protein alone, no other viral proteins. The assay detects memory recall responses, not culture-primed primary responses. Samples before the pandemic and after infection were not matched within any donor. In approximately 71% of donors, memory CD4+ clonotypes crossrecognized SARS-CoV-2 and at least one common cold coronavirus spike.

The data were produced by immunoSEQ multiplex PCR, yet TCRdb's version contains in-frame clones alone and is incomplete. Of 60,000 to 85,000 clones in the sample, approximately 95% are singletons; the top ten hold under 0.25%. Notes on this clone: As yet, its antigen is unknown.

This CDR3 contains 16 residues. The junction had 11 bases not matched to a gene; V was cut back by 1 base and J by 8 bases. Germline values: CDR1 SGHTA, CDR2 FQGNSA. CD4+ T cells from unexposed donors were obtained before the COVID-19 pandemic (2011-2018). The material sequenced was naive CD4+ T cells from PBMCs. As for subset: naive CD4+ T cells isolated by negative enrichment. The TCR sequence derives from a human donor in good health. This sequence joins TRBV7-2 and TRBJ1-2, with 9 bases lining up with TRBD1. The CDR3 DNA follows: TGTGCCAGCAGCTTAGTAGGGACAGGGCTGGCTGGGGGCTACACCTTC. It yields the protein CASSLVGTGLAGGYTF.